This passage covers 11 T cell receptor beta chains from one sample sequenced in a study of lymphopenia after photon versus proton radiotherapy. Method: immunoSEQ multiplex PCR; TCRdb's copy keeps in-frame clones and lacks some. This table holds 13,000 or so clones, roughly 90% found once. The sample in question was peripheral blood, obtained from a patient treated with proton-based radiotherapy. The receptors stem from a man aged 55 to 70 with pancreatic cancer.

This rearrangement joins TRBV28 to TRBJ2-3; no firm D call. This CDR3 spans 12 amino acids. Trimming took 5 bases from V and 2 from J, leaving 5 bases between them. CDR1 MDHEN and CDR2 SYDVKM come from the germline V gene. The CDR3 DNA reads as TGTGCCAGCAGTGCCTACACAGATACGCAGTATTTT. This gives the protein CASSAYTDTQYF. Full variable domain (missing parts from reference TRBV28 and TRBJ2-3): DVKVTQSSRYLVKRTGEKVFLECVQDMDHENMFWYRQDPGLGLRLIYFSYDVKMKEKGDIPEGYSVSREKKERFSLILESASTNQTSMYLCASSAYTDTQYFGPGTRLTVL.

This clone was recorded once. The gene calls are TRBV27 and TRBJ1-3; D not certain. This CDR3 region has 18 residues. Germline CDR1 is MNHEY and CDR2 is SMNVEV (reference sequence). The V and J ends lost 2 bases and 0 bases respectively, with 17 bases between them. The CDR3 nucleotides read TGTGCCAGCAGTTTACCCCCACCTGGACGGCCCTCTGGAAACACCATATATTTT. Its translation is CASSLPPPGRPSGNTIYF.

Here the CDR3 DNA reads TGTGCCAGCAGCCCCCTCGGTAGCATTGGGGTGTATGGCTACACCTTC. As protein: CASSPLGSIGVYGYTF. The chain joins TRBV5-6 to TRBJ1-2, with D hard to call. CDR1 and CDR2 from the germline V gene are SGHDT and YYEEEE. Trimming pared 4 bases from V and 5 bases from J, leaving 21 bases between. The CDR3 sequence is 16 residues long. Using reference TRBV5-6 and TRBJ1-2 for the parts outside the CDR3, the full variable domain is DAGVTQSPTHLIKTRGQQVTLRCSPKSGHDTVSWYQQALGQGPQFIFQYYEEEERQRGNFPDRFSGHQFPNYSSELNVNALLLGDSALYLCASSPLGSIGVYGYTFGSGTRLTVV.

The chain employs TRBV29-1 and TRBJ2-1; D may be TRBD1 (5 bases). V was trimmed by 8 bases and J by 6 bases, leaving 20 bases between them. Germline V gene data show CDR1 as SQVTM and CDR2 as ANQGSEA. This CDR3 region has 14 residues. DNA for the CDR3: TGCAGCTTCACCCAGGGTAGGGTGGGCAATGAGCAGTTCTTC. This sequence encodes CSFTQGRVGNEQFF.

V is TRBV28 and J is TRBJ2-1; 8 bases fit TRBD2. After removal of 7 bases from V and 0 bases from J, the junction contained 8 bases not matched to a gene. CDR1 and CDR2 from the germline V gene are MDHEN and SYDVKM. The CDR3 is made up of 16 amino acids. In DNA form, the CDR3 reads TGTGCCAGCATGGGTAGCGGGACAAGCTCCTACAATGAGCAGTTCTTC. It specifies CASMGSGTSSYNEQFF.

The J gene is TRBJ2-7, the V gene TRBV30, with 13 bases matching TRBD2. Germline trimming cut 3 bases from V and 7 bases from J; bases unmatched to any gene: 9. This CDR3 is 15 amino acids long. Germline V gene sequence: CDR1 GTSNPN, CDR2 SVGIG (reference sequence). The CDR3 sequence is CAWSRPGLAGREQYF. The CDR3 DNA follows: TGTGCCTGGAGCCGTCCGGGACTAGCGGGGCGTGAGCAGTACTTC.

The rearrangement joins TRBV7-9 to TRBJ1-1; 8 bases match TRBD1. Trimming removed 2 bases from V and 7 bases from J; junction bases left unmatched: 6. The germline V gene encodes CDR1 SEHNR and CDR2 FQNEAQ (reference sequence). CDR3 length: 14 amino acids. CDR3 protein: CASSLRQGASEAFF. The DNA of the CDR3 is TGTGCCAGCAGCTTACGCCAGGGGGCCAGTGAAGCTTTCTTT. The variable domain in full, completed from reference TRBV7-9 and TRBJ1-1, reads DTGVSQNPRHKITKRGQNVTFRCDPISEHNRLYWYRQTLGQGPEFLTYFQNEAQLEKSRLLSDRFSAERPKGSFSTLEIQRTEQGDSAMYLCASSLRQGASEAFFGQGTRLTVV.

This clone has just one count. V and J are TRBV7-8 and TRBJ2-1; TRBD1 matches 10 bases. Germline V CDR1 and CDR2: SGHVS, FQNEAQ. This CDR3 has 15 amino acids. J gave up 7 bases and V 5 bases, and 8 bases lay outside the gene matches. The CDR3 nucleotides are TGTGCCAGCAGCCGCGGGACAGGGGCGGGGAATGAGCAGTTCTTC. Amino acid sequence: CASSRGTGAGNEQFF.

V is TRBV19 and J is TRBJ1-1; D not certain. V was cut by 7 bases and J by 0 bases, with 15 bases left in between. The CDR3 totals 15 residues. The germline V gene encodes CDR1 LNHDA and CDR2 SQIVND (reference sequence). The CDR3 is CASNPSPPMNTEAFF. The CDR3 DNA sequence: TGTGCCAGTAATCCTTCTCCACCGATGAACACTGAAGCTTTCTTT.

V usage is TRBV5-1 and J usage is TRBJ1-1; a possible D gene is TRBD1 (6 bases). The CDR3 has 16 amino acids. Trimming cost V 0 bases and J 4 bases, with 16 bases left between them. CDR1 is SGHRS, CDR2 YFSETQ, per germline. The CDR3 loop reads CASSLAGLQGVTEAFF. DNA of the CDR3: TGCGCCAGCAGCTTGGCCGGTCTACAGGGTGTCACTGAAGCTTTCTTT. Together with reference TRBV5-1 and TRBJ1-1, the CDR3 gives the full variable domain: KAGVTQTPRYLIKTRGQQVTLSCSPISGHRSVSWYQQTPGQGLQFLFEYFSETQRNKGNFPGRFSGRQFSNSRSEMNVSTLELGDSALYLCASSLAGLQGVTEAFFGQGTRLTVV.

The chain is built from TRBV2 and TRBJ2-2; D ambiguous. The CDR3 spans 15 residues. V was trimmed by 2 bases and J by 0 bases, leaving 7 bases between them. Germline V gene data show CDR1 as SNHLY and CDR2 as FYNNEI. The CDR3 DNA follows: TGTGCCAGCAGTGAACGACGGACGAACACCGGGGAGCTGTTTTTT. This translates into CASSERRTNTGELFF. Combining the CDR3 with reference TRBV2 and TRBJ2-2 gives the whole variable domain EPEVTQTPSHQVTQMGQEVILRCVPISNHLYFYWYRQILGQKVEFLVSFYNNEISEKSEIFDDQFSVERPDGSNFTLKIRSTKLEDSAMYFCASSERRTNTGELFFGEGSRLTVL.